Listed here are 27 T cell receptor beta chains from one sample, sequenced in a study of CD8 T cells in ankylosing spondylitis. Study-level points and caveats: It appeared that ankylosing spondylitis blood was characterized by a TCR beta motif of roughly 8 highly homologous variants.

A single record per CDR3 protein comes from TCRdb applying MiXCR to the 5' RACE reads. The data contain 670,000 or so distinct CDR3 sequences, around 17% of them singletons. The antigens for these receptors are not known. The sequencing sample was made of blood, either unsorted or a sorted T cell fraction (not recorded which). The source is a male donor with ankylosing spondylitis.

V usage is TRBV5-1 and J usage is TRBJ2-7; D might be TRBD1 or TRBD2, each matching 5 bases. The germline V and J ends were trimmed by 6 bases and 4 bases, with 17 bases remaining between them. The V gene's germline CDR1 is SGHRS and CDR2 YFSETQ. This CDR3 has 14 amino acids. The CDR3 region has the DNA TGCGCCAGCACCCGAGGGGTAGTCAGGTACGAGCAGTACTTC. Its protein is CASTRGVVRYEQYF.

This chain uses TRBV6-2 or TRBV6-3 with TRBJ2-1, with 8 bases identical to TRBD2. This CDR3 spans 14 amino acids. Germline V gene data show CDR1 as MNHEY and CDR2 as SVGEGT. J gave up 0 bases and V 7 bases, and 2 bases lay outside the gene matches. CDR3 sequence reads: CASKRGYSYNEQFF. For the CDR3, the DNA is TGTGCCAGCAAGCGGGGGTACTCCTACAATGAGCAGTTCTTC.

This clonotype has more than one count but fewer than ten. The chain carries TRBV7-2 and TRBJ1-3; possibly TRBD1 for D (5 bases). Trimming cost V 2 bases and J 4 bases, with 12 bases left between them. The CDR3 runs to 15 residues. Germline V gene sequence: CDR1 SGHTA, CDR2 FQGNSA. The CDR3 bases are TGTGCCAGCAGCTTACAGGGACCGCTCGGAAACACCATATATTTT. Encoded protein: CASSLQGPLGNTIYF.

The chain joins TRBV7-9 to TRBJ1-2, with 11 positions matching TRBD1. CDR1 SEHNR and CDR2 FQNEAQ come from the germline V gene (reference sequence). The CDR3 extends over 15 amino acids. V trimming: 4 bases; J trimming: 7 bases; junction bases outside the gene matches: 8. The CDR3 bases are TGTGCCAGCAGCTCCGGACAGGGGGCACGAGGTGGCTACACCTTC. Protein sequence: CASSSGQGARGGYTF.

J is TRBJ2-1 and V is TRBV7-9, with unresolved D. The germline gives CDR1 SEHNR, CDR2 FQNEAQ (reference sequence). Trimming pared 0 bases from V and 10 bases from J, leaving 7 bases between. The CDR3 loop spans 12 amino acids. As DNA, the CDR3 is TGTGCCAGCAGCTTAGCGAGGTTGGAGCAGTTCTTC. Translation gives CASSLARLEQFF.

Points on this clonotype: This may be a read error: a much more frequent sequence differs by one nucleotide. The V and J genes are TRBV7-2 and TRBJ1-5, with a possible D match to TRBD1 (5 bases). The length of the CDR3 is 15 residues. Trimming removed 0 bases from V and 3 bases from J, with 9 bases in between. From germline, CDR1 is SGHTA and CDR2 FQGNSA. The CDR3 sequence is CASSLAGANNQPQHF. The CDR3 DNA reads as TGTGCCAGCAGCTTAGCAGGGGCGAACAATCAGCCCCAGCATTTT.

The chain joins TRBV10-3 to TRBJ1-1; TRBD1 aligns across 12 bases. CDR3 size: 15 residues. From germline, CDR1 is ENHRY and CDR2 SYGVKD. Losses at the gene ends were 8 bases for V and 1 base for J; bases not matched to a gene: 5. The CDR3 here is CAIGTGGRGNTEAFF. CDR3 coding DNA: TGTGCCATCGGGACAGGGGGCAGGGGGAACACTGAAGCTTTCTTT.

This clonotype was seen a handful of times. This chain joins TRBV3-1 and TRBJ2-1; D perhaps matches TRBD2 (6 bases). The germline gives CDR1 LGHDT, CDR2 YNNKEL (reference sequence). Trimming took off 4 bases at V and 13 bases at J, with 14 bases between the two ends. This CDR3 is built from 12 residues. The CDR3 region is CASSPSWDFQFF. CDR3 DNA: TGTGCCAGCAGCCCCTCGTGGGACTTTCAGTTCTTC.

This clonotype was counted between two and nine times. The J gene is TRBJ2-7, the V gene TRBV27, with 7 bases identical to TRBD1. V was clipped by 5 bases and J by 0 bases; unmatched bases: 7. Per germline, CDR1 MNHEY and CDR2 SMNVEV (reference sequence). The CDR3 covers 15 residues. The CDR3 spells CASSRAGGNSYEQYF. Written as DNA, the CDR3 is TGTGCCAGCAGTCGCGCAGGGGGAAACTCCTACGAGCAGTACTTC.

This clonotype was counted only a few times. The CDR3 coding sequence is TGTGCCGAACTGGACAGCTATGGCTACACCTTC. Its protein is CAELDSYGYTF. The chain couples TRBV25-1 to TRBJ1-2; a possible D gene is TRBD1 (6 bases). The CDR3 runs 11 residues. Trimming took off 11 bases at V and 4 bases at J, with 11 bases between the two ends. Germline CDR1 MGHDK, CDR2 SYGVNS.

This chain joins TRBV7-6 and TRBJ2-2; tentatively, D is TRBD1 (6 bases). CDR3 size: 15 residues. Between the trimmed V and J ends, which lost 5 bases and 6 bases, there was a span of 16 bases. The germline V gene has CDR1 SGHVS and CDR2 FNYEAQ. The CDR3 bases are TGTGCCAGCAGCCCCAGACAGGCAGTATCCGGGGAGCTGTTTTTT. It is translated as CASSPRQAVSGELFF.

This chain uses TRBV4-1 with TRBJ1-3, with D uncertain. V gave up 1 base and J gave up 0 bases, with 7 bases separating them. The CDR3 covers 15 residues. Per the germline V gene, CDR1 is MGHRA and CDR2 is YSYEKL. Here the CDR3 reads CASSQVTVSGNTIYF. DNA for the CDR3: TGCGCCAGCAGCCAAGTGACGGTCTCTGGAAACACCATATATTTT.

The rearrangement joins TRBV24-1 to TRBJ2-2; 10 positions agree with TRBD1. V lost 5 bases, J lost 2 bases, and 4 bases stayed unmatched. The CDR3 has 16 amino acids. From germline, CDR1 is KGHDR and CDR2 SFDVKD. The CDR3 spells CATSGGTGENTGELFF. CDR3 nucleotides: TGTGCCACCAGTGGGGGGACAGGGGAAAACACCGGGGAGCTGTTTTTT.

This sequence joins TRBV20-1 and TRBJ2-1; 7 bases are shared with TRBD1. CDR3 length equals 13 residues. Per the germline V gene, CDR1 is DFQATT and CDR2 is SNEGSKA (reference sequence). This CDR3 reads CRGHDRVQHLQFF. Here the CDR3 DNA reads TGCAGGGGCCATGACAGGGTACAGCATTTGCAGTTCTTC.

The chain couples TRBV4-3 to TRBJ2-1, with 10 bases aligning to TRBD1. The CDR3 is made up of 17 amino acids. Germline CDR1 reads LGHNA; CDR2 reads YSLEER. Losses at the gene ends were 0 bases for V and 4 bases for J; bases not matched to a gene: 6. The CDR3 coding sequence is TGCGCCAGCAGCCAAGATGGGGACAGGGGATTATACAATGAGCAGTTCTTC. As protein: CASSQDGDRGLYNEQFF.

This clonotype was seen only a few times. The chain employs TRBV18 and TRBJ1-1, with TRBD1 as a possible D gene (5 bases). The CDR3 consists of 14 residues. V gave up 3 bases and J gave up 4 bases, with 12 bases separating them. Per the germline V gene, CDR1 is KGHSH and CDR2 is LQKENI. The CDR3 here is CASSPWKGTTEAFF. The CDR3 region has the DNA TGTGCCAGCTCACCGTGGAAGGGGACCACTGAAGCTTTCTTT.

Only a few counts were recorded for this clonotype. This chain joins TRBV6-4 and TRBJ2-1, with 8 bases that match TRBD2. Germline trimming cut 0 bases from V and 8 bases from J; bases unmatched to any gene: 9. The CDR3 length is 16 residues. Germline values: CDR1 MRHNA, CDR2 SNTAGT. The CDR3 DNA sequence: TGTGCCAGCAGTGACTCAAGGGGCGGGGGGATCGATGAGCAGTTCTTC. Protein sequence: CASSDSRGGGIDEQFF.

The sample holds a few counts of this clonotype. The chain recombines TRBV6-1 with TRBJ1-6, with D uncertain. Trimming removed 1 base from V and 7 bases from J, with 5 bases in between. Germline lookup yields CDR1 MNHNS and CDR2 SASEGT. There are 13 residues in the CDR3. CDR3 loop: CASSEVVNSPLHF. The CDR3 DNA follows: TGTGCCAGCAGTGAAGTCGTCAATTCACCCCTCCACTTT.

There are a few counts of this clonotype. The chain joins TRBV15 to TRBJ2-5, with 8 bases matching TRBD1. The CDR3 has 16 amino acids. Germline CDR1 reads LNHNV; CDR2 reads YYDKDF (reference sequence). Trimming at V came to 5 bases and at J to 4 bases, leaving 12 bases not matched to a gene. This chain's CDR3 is CATSGIGTGSRETQYF. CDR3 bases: TGTGCCACCAGCGGTATCGGGACAGGTAGCCGAGAGACCCAGTACTTC.

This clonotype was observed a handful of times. Written as DNA, the CDR3 is TGTGCCAGCCCCCCCTCTCTAGCGGGAGGGGATGATGAGCAGTTCTTC. Encoded protein: CASPPSLAGGDDEQFF. This rearrangement joins TRBV28 to TRBJ2-1; the match to TRBD2 covers 12 bases. There are 16 residues in the CDR3. V lost 8 bases and J lost 8; bases outside the gene matches: 13. Germline CDR1 MDHEN, CDR2 SYDVKM.

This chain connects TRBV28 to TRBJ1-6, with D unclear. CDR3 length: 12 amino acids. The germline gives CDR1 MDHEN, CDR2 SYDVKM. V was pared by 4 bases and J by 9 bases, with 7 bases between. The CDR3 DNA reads TGTGCCAGCAGTTCGTCGGGTTCACCCCTCCACTTT. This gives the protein CASSSSGSPLHF.

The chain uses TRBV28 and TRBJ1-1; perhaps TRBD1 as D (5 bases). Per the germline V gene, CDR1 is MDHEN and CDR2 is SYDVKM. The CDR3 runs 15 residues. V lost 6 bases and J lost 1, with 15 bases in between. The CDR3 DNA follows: TGTGCCAGCAGGGGGGGGTCGAGCCCGAACACTGAAGCTTTCTTT. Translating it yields CASRGGSSPNTEAFF.

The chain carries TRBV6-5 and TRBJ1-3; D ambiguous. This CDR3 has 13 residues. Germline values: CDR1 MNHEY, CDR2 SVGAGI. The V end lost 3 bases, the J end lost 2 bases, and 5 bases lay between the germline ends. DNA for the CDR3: TGTGCCAGCAGTTATGCCGCTGGAAACACCATATATTTT. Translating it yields CASSYAAGNTIYF.

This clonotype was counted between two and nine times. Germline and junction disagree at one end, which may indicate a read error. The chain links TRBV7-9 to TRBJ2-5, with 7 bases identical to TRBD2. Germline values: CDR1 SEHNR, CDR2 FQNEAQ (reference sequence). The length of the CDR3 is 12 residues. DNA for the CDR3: TGTGCCAGCAGCCGGGGGGAAGAGACCCAGGACTTC. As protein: CASSRGEETQDF. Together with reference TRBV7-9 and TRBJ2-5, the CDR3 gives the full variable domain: DTGVSQNPRHKITKRGQNVTFRCDPISEHNRLYWYRQTLGQGPEFLTYFQNEAQLEKSRLLSDRFSAERPKGSFSTLEIQRTEQGDSAMYLCASSRGEETQDFGPGTRLLVL.

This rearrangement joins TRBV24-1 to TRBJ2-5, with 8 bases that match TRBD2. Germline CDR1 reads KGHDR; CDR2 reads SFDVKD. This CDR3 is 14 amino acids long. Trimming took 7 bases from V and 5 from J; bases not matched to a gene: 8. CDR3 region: CATRGTPGGETQYF. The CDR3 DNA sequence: TGTGCCACCAGGGGGACACCGGGAGGGGAGACCCAGTACTTC.

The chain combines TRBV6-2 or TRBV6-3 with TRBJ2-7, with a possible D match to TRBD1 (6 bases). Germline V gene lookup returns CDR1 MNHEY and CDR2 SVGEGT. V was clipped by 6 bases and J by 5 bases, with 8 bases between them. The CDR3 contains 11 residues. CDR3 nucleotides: TGTGCCAGCAGCCGGGACAACGAGCAGTACTTC. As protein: CASSRDNEQYF.

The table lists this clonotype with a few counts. CDR3 sequence (DNA): TGCAGTGCTAGTCCCCTCGTCGCGGTTCGCTACGAGCAGTACTTC. Residues: CSASPLVAVRYEQYF. The J gene is TRBJ2-7, the V gene TRBV20-1; D remains ambiguous. V gave up 3 bases and J gave up 3 bases, with 18 bases separating them. Germline CDR1 reads DFQATT; CDR2 reads SNEGSKA (reference sequence). The CDR3 totals 15 residues.